A single T cell receptor beta chain is shown here with its context. The use of a sample-barcoded 5' primer and a J-beta primer mix characterized a second PCR of 7 to 11 cycles. TCRdb called the 5' RACE reads again in MiXCR, with one record for every CDR3 protein. The sample yields 800,000 to 950,000 distinct CDR3 sequences, 36% seen once. This entry comes from a study of blood T cells in healthy people across ages. Samples had at least 6.5 million PBMCs isolated from them. The V end was cut by 3 bases, the J end by 7 bases, with 25 bases between. The CDR3 totals 17 residues. The clonotype originates from a man between 18 and 35 years old in good health. Material for sequencing was blood. The rearrangement links TRBV12-3 or TRBV12-4 to TRBJ2-7, with D maybe TRBD2 (5 bases). CDR3: CASSFSFGLSSYNEQYF. The CDR3 DNA is TGTGCCAGCAGTTTTAGTTTTGGACTTAGCTCCTACAATGAGCAGTACTTC.